This TCR beta chain was profiled in a study of neurological immune-mediated disorders. Time point given: technical triplicate 1. Unsorted libraries used 2 million PBMCs kept at -80 degrees C. This clonotype appeared many times. The authors produced cDNA by 5'RACE using 10-nucleotide random UMIs. In TCRdb, the 5' RACE reads were re-called with MiXCR into one record per CDR3 protein. The sample has 30,000 to 40,000 distinct CDR3 sequences; around 10% are singletons. Germline CDR1 and CDR2: SNHLY and FYNNEI. V was pared by 3 bases and J by 4 bases, with 16 bases between. The CDR3 is 15 residues long. This receptor was identified in a man aged 55-75 years with HTLV-1-associated myelopathy (HAM/TSP). The sample comprised PBMCs. The chain recombines TRBV2 with TRBJ2-7; tentatively, D is TRBD2 (6 bases). CDR3 bases: TGTGCCAGCAGTGACGGGCGGGGAGAATGGTACGAGCAGTACTTC. This codes for CASSDGRGEWYEQYF.